This T cell receptor (beta chain) was observed in a study of monozygotic twins with inflammatory bowel disease. This CDR3 has 12 amino acids. Germline CDR1 and CDR2: MDHEN and SYDVKM. For each CDR3 protein, TCRdb gives one entry from its re-call of the 5' RACE reads, without DNA. The sample holds approximately 330,000 distinct CDR3 sequences. The sample comprised blood. The V call is TRBV28, the J call TRBJ2-7; TCRdb's D call, TRBD2, is unchecked because there is no DNA. The sequence derives from a human donor with ulcerative colitis or Crohn's disease, or a healthy co-twin of an affected twin (not recorded which). CDR3 residues: CASRLNSGRVDF.